One and the same sample provided the 24 T cell receptor beta chains below, sequenced in a study of shared clonotypes between healthy human individuals. The data were produced by immunoSEQ multiplex PCR, yet TCRdb's version contains in-frame clones alone and is incomplete. The sample carries 85,000 to 100,000 clones, approximately 70% recorded once. The sample comprised memory CD8+ T cells sorted from blood. Stated subset: CD45RO+ cells pooled with CCR7-negative TemRA cells. These receptors all stem from a man younger than 45 in good health.

This chain connects TRBV7-7 to TRBJ2-5, with D perhaps TRBD1 (5 bases). Trimming took 5 bases from V and 5 from J, leaving 18 bases between them. Germline-derived CDR1 and CDR2 are SSHAT and FNYEAQ (reference sequence). CDR3 length equals 15 residues. In DNA, the CDR3 is TGTGCCAGCAGCGTTACTTCAGGGTTTGGGGAGACCCAGTACTTC. Translation gives CASSVTSGFGETQYF.

V and J are TRBV7-6 and TRBJ2-1, with D tentatively TRBD2 (6 bases). This CDR3 is built from 17 residues. V lost 2 bases and J lost 6, with 20 bases in between. Germline V gives CDR1 SGHVS, CDR2 FNYEAQ. The DNA of the CDR3 is TGTGCCAGCAGCTTACCTGTAGGCAGACTGGAGGGCAATGAGCAGTTCTTC. This translates into CASSLPVGRLEGNEQFF.

The chain carries TRBV28 and TRBJ2-7; no definite D call. Trimming stripped 6 bases from V and 2 bases from J, with 8 bases between. The CDR3 contains 12 residues. Per the germline V gene, CDR1 is MDHEN and CDR2 is SYDVKM. CDR3 nucleotides: TGTGCCAGCAGAGGCCGTGCCTACGAGCAGTACTTC. It encodes CASRGRAYEQYF.

The J gene is TRBJ2-6, the V gene TRBV2; D might be TRBD1 or TRBD2, each matching 5 bases. Trimming removed 5 bases at V and 0 bases at J, with 14 bases between. The CDR3 loop spans 17 amino acids. Germline-derived CDR1 and CDR2 are SNHLY and FYNNEI. The CDR3 sequence: CASSLAGTSSGANVLTF. The CDR3 DNA reads as TGTGCCAGCAGTCTAGCAGGGACCTCCTCTGGGGCCAACGTCCTGACTTTC. The complete variable domain, with remaining parts taken from reference TRBV2 and TRBJ2-6, reads EPEVTQTPSHQVTQMGQEVILRCVPISNHLYFYWYRQILGQKVEFLVSFYNNEISEKSEIFDDQFSVERPDGSNFTLKIRSTKLEDSAMYFCASSLAGTSSGANVLTFGAGSRLTVL.

This clone came up many times. The chain employs TRBV6-5 and TRBJ1-2; D perhaps matches TRBD1 (5 bases). Germline-derived CDR1 and CDR2 are MNHEY and SVGAGI. This CDR3 contains 15 residues. The ends were cut back, 6 bases at V and 2 bases at J, with 16 bases in the middle. In nucleotides, the CDR3 is TGTGCCAGCAGCTCCTTGGGGCTGTGGAACTATGGCTACACCTTC. Protein: CASSSLGLWNYGYTF.

J is TRBJ2-7 and V is TRBV18, with TRBD2 matching 9 bases. The length of the CDR3 is 16 residues. Germline-derived CDR1 and CDR2 are KGHSH and LQKENI. After removal of 3 bases from V and 4 bases from J, the junction contained 10 bases not matched to a gene. The CDR3 DNA follows: TGTGCCAGCTCACCCGTGCGGGAGGGCCGCGGTTACGAGCAGTACTTC. This gives the protein CASSPVREGRGYEQYF.

V gene TRBV28 combines with J gene TRBJ2-1; D is possibly TRBD2 (5 bases). Trimming took 10 bases from V and 0 from J, leaving 16 bases between them. Germline values: CDR1 MDHEN, CDR2 SYDVKM. This CDR3 comprises 15 residues. In DNA form, the CDR3 reads TGTGCCATTCACGCCAGCGGAAACTCCTACAATGAGCAGTTCTTC. Protein sequence: CAIHASGNSYNEQFF. Looking up the rest from reference TRBV28 and TRBJ2-1 gives the full variable domain: DVKVTQSSRYLVKRTGEKVFLECVQDMDHENMFWYRQDPGLGLRLIYFSYDVKMKEKGDIPEGYSVSREKKERFSLILESASTNQTSMYLCAIHASGNSYNEQFFGPGTRLTVL.

This chain links TRBV7-9 with TRBJ2-5, with D uncertain. The assigned J gene may be wrong: the sequence end matches TRBJ2-7 better. Germline assignment: CDR1 SEHNR and CDR2 FQNEAQ (reference sequence). The CDR3 length is 14 residues. The CDR3 DNA sequence: TGTGCCAGCAGCTTAGCGGTTGGAACCTACGAGCAGTACTTC. As protein: CASSLAVGTYEQYF.

The chain uses TRBV18 and TRBJ1-5, with 8 bases that match TRBD1. V shed 2 bases, J shed 7 bases, and the junction held 7 bases outside the gene matches. The length of the CDR3 is 15 residues. The germline V gene has CDR1 KGHSH and CDR2 LQKENI. The DNA of the CDR3 is TGTGCCAGCTCACCAGACAGGGGCGGATGGCAGCCCCAGCATTTT. This gives the protein CASSPDRGGWQPQHF.

The chain has TRBV6-6 and TRBJ2-1; D is ambiguous. Germline V gene data show CDR1 as MNHNY and CDR2 as SVGAGI (reference sequence). The V gene lost 2 bases and the J gene lost 8 bases, with 13 bases spanning the gap. This CDR3 spans 14 amino acids. The CDR3 DNA reads as TGTGCCAGCAGTTACGCCAAATCGGGCTATGAGCAGTTCTTC. It encodes CASSYAKSGYEQFF.

The rearrangement uses TRBV28 and TRBJ2-7; tentative D call: TRBD2 (5 bases). The length of the CDR3 is 14 residues. Germline-derived CDR1 and CDR2 are MDHEN and SYDVKM. V was clipped by 6 bases and J by 9 bases, with 21 bases between them. CDR3 sequence: CASRGGFSSTRQYF. CDR3 sequence (DNA): TGTGCCAGCAGGGGCGGGTTTAGTTCAACGCGGCAGTACTTC. Complete variable domain (other parts from reference TRBV28 and TRBJ2-7): DVKVTQSSRYLVKRTGEKVFLECVQDMDHENMFWYRQDPGLGLRLIYFSYDVKMKEKGDIPEGYSVSREKKERFSLILESASTNQTSMYLCASRGGFSSTRQYFGPGTRLTVT.

The chain recombines TRBV23-1 with TRBJ2-7; a weak D match, TRBD1 (7 bases). TRBV23-1 falls under the ORF class, with uncertain function. V was clipped by 2 bases and J by 3 bases, with 20 bases between them. This CDR3 is built from 17 residues. The CDR3 coding sequence is TGCGCCAGCAGTCAAATAAAATTGGCCAGGGGGGTCTACGAGCAGTACTTC. Its protein product is CASSQIKLARGVYEQYF.

This clone showed up just a few times. The J gene is TRBJ2-7, the V gene TRBV7-8; TRBD1 aligns across 8 bases. The trim removed 6 bases at V and 1 base at J, leaving 8 bases unmatched. The germline V gene has CDR1 SGHVS and CDR2 FQNEAQ. This CDR3 contains 15 residues. CDR3 in amino acids: CASSSAGTGSYEQYF. As DNA, the CDR3 is TGTGCCAGCAGTTCGGCCGGGACAGGATCCTACGAGCAGTACTTC.

CDR3 sequence reads: CASEIGTSGRDEQFF. The CDR3 DNA reads as TGTGCCAGCGAGATCGGGACTAGCGGGAGGGATGAGCAGTTCTTC. The chain has TRBV21-1 and TRBJ2-1; the table's D call of TRBD2 was not tested on the DNA. TRBV21-1 is deemed a pseudogene. This CDR3 is 15 amino acids long.

CDR3 protein: CASSQEFSGELAGLLPQYF. The CDR3 DNA is TGCGCCAGCAGCCAAGAATTTAGTGGCGAACTAGCGGGGCTTCTACCTCAGTACTTC. The chain employs TRBV4-3 and TRBJ2-4; 10 bases match TRBD2. The CDR3 spans 19 residues. Germline lookup yields CDR1 LGHNA and CDR2 YSLEER. After removal of 0 bases from V and 12 bases from J, the junction contained 20 bases not matched to a gene.

This clone was recorded at least ten times. V and J are TRBV7-9 and TRBJ1-4; TRBD1 might be the D (5 bases). Germline CDR1 reads SEHNR; CDR2 reads FQNEAQ (reference sequence). This CDR3 spans 17 amino acids. Deletions cut 5 bases from V and 6 bases from J, with 22 bases between. The CDR3 spells CASSPIAVGGRDEKLFF. The DNA of the CDR3 is TGTGCCAGCAGCCCCATCGCCGTCGGGGGGAGGGATGAAAAACTGTTTTTT.

This clone was detected only once. The rearrangement joins TRBV5-1 to TRBJ2-2; the match to TRBD1 covers 7 bases. Germline V lookup: CDR1 SGHRS, CDR2 YFSETQ. This CDR3 spans 17 amino acids. V lost 3 bases to trimming and J lost 3 bases; unmatched junction nucleotides: 11. The CDR3 sequence: CASSSKPRDRYTGELFF. The CDR3 DNA follows: TGCGCCAGCAGCTCCAAACCCCGGGACAGATACACCGGGGAGCTGTTTTTT.

V gene TRBV11-2 combines with J gene TRBJ2-3, with TRBD2 matching over 13 bases. CDR1 and CDR2 from the germline V gene are SGHAT and FQNNGV. The CDR3 spans 17 residues. The trim removed 5 bases at V and 4 bases at J, leaving 9 bases unmatched. The CDR3 DNA follows: TGTGCCAGCAGCCAAGAACTAGCGGGAGGGCCGGCAGATACGCAGTATTTT. Translation: CASSQELAGGPADTQYF.

J is TRBJ2-7 and V is TRBV4-1, with 8 bases lining up with TRBD2. This CDR3 has 15 amino acids. The germline CDR1 and CDR2 sequences are MGHRA and YSYEKL. The J segment lost 3 bases and the V segment lost 0 bases, leaving 4 bases of the junction unmatched. CDR3 amino acids: CASSQEVAGSYEQYF. The CDR3 bases are TGCGCCAGCAGCCAAGAAGTAGCGGGGAGCTACGAGCAGTACTTC.

The genes are TRBV5-5 and TRBJ2-1; D unresolved. The CDR3 totals 15 residues. The germline V gene has CDR1 SGHKS and CDR2 YYEKEE (reference sequence). The germline V and J ends were trimmed by 2 bases and 3 bases, with 12 bases remaining between them. The DNA for the CDR3 is TGTGCCAGCAGCTTTGAGGCAGGATTCTACAATGAGCAGTTCTTC. Protein: CASSFEAGFYNEQFF.

V is TRBV4-1 and J is TRBJ2-2; D perhaps matches TRBD2 (5 bases). Germline lookup yields CDR1 MGHRA and CDR2 YSYEKL. This CDR3 comprises 15 residues. Trimming shortened V by 4 bases and J by 4 bases, and 13 bases separated the two germline ends. The CDR3, as DNA: TGCGCCAGCAGCCCCCTTGGAGCGGTCACCGGGGAGCTGTTTTTT. This translates into CASSPLGAVTGELFF.

The chain joins TRBV7-6 to TRBJ2-2; 7 positions agree with TRBD1. The V gene's germline CDR1 is SGHVS and CDR2 FNYEAQ. The V segment lost 5 bases and the J segment 5 bases; nucleotides outside the gene matches: 11. The CDR3 length is 16 residues. CDR3 sequence: CASSARDSSLTGELFF. In DNA, the CDR3 is TGTGCCAGCAGCGCCAGGGACAGTTCTTTGACCGGGGAGCTGTTTTTT.

The chain combines TRBV7-3 with TRBJ2-3, with 8 bases aligning to TRBD1. Germline CDR1 reads SGHTA; CDR2 reads FQGTGA. This CDR3 spans 17 amino acids. V gave up 4 bases and J gave up 4 bases; unmatched junction bases: 13. CDR3 sequence (DNA): TGTGCCAGCAGCTCCCAGGGGGCTTTGCCCGGTTCAGATACGCAGTATTTT. It translates to CASSSQGALPGSDTQYF. Full variable domain (remainder filled in from reference TRBV7-3 and TRBJ2-3): GAGVSQTPSNKVTEKGKYVELRCDPISGHTALYWYRQSLGQGPEFLIYFQGTGAADDSGLPNDRFFAVRPEGSVSTLKIQRTERGDSAVYLCASSSQGALPGSDTQYFGPGTRLTVL.

The chain uses TRBV5-4 and TRBJ2-5, with D possibly TRBD1 on 6 matching bases. The CDR3 is made up of 14 amino acids. Per germline, CDR1 SGHNT and CDR2 YYREEE (reference sequence). The germline V and J ends were trimmed by 2 bases and 1 base, with 9 bases remaining between them. DNA of the CDR3: TGTGCCAGCAGCTTCTCACAGGGCCAAGAGACCCAGTACTTC. Its protein product is CASSFSQGQETQYF.